Presented here are 32 T cell receptor beta chains from one specimen sequenced in a study of T cell responses to AZD1222 COVID-19 vaccine. TCRdb keeps only in-frame clones here, not all; method: immunoSEQ multiplex PCR. The repertoire consists of about 82,000 clones, with more than 90% occurring once and the leading ten covering about 5.2%. The source material was peripheral blood, sampled on day 0 of AZD1222 vaccination. The receptors come from an adult in good health.

The chain carries TRBV5-6 and TRBJ1-2; no firm D call. The CDR3 sequence is 15 residues long. The V end was cut by 0 bases, the J end by 6 bases, with 15 bases between. Germline V gene lookup returns CDR1 SGHDT and CDR2 YYEEEE. CDR3 DNA sequence: TGTGCCAGCAGCTTGGAAGGTACCGGCGGCCATGGCTACACCTTC. Translating it yields CASSLEGTGGHGYTF.

The chain employs TRBV7-2 and TRBJ1-6; no reliable D call. V shed 5 bases and J shed 9 bases, with 8 bases lying between them. Germline V lookup: CDR1 SGHTA, CDR2 FQGNSA. The CDR3 runs to 12 residues. Here the CDR3 reads CASSPQLSPLHF. The CDR3 region has the DNA TGTGCCAGCAGCCCACAGCTTTCACCCCTCCACTTT.

V gene TRBV18 combines with J gene TRBJ2-5, with 7 nucleotides matching TRBD2. The CDR3 runs 16 residues. Germline values: CDR1 KGHSH, CDR2 LQKENI. V was clipped by 1 base and J by 4 bases; unmatched bases: 9. The CDR3 DNA reads as TGTGCCAGCTCACCACTTCCAAAACGCGGGGGAGAGACCCAGTACTTC. As protein: CASSPLPKRGGETQYF.

The chain carries TRBV5-1 and TRBJ1-1; D is perhaps TRBD1 (6 bases). CDR1 is SGHRS, CDR2 YFSETQ, per germline. V lost 7 bases, J lost 1 base, and 14 bases lay in between. CDR3 size: 14 residues. The CDR3: CASQPGAGNTEAFF. As DNA, the CDR3 is TGCGCCAGCCAACCGGGGGCGGGGAACACTGAAGCTTTCTTT. The complete variable domain, with remaining parts taken from reference TRBV5-1 and TRBJ1-1, reads KAGVTQTPRYLIKTRGQQVTLSCSPISGHRSVSWYQQTPGQGLQFLFEYFSETQRNKGNFPGRFSGRQFSNSRSEMNVSTLELGDSALYLCASQPGAGNTEAFFGQGTRLTVV.

The chain is built from TRBV1 and TRBJ1-2; the D call TRBD1 from the table was never checked on the DNA. TRBV1 is a listed pseudogene. The CDR3 has 13 residues. The CDR3 coding sequence is TGCACCAGCAGCCCACAAACAGGGCATGGCTACACCTTC. It yields the protein CTSSPQTGHGYTF.

The J gene is TRBJ2-7, the V gene TRBV9; D possibly matches TRBD1 or TRBD2 (6 bases each). The CDR3 runs to 14 residues. V gave up 4 bases and J gave up 4 bases, with 15 bases separating them. Germline CDR1 and CDR2: SGDLS and YYNGEE. Written as DNA, the CDR3 is TGTGCCAGCAGCATCGGGGGCAGGGGATACGAGCAGTACTTC. Translated, it gives CASSIGGRGYEQYF.

The J gene is TRBJ1-5, the V gene TRBV2; 7 positions match TRBD1. V was pared by 6 bases and J by 0 bases, with 5 bases of the junction left unmatched. This CDR3 is 15 amino acids long. CDR1 and CDR2 from the germline V gene are SNHLY and FYNNEI. This CDR3 reads CASSDNRGSNQPQHF. The DNA for the CDR3 is TGTGCCAGCAGCGACAACAGGGGTAGCAATCAGCCCCAGCATTTT.

The chain has TRBV6-1 and TRBJ1-6; 9 bases agree with TRBD1. CDR1 and CDR2 (germline): MNHNS, SASEGT. The CDR3 is 14 amino acids. The trim removed 6 bases at V and 7 bases at J, leaving 4 bases unmatched. The CDR3 region is CASRTGTGNSPLHF. As DNA, the CDR3 is TGTGCCAGCAGAACCGGGACAGGGAATTCACCCCTCCACTTT.

This chain links TRBV28 with TRBJ1-2; 7 bases align to TRBD1. The V gene end was trimmed by 5 bases and the J gene end by 6 bases; junction bases not matched to a gene: 18. The CDR3 contains 17 residues. Germline V lookup: CDR1 MDHEN, CDR2 SYDVKM. CDR3: CASSPPGRRGGQNGYTF. The CDR3 nucleotides read TGTGCCAGCAGTCCACCGGGACGGAGGGGGGGACAGAATGGCTACACCTTC.

Concerning this clone: The junction differs from germline at one of its ends, possibly a read error. The chain employs TRBV12-3 or TRBV12-4 and TRBJ2-7; possible D gene TRBD1, 6 bases. The CDR3 consists of 13 residues. CDR3 nucleotide sequence: TGTGCCAGCAGGCCATCCGGGACACCAGACGCGGACTTC. It encodes CASRPSGTPDADF.

The gene calls are TRBV3-1 (or the pseudogene TRBV3-2) and TRBJ1-1; the match to TRBD1 covers 8 bases. Germline V gives CDR1 LGHDT, CDR2 YNNKEL (reference sequence). The V segment lost 4 bases and the J segment 1 base; nucleotides outside the gene matches: 8. The CDR3 extends over 16 amino acids. The CDR3 here is CASSPYLGQGNTEAFF. For the CDR3, the DNA is TGTGCCAGCAGCCCCTACCTTGGACAGGGGAACACTGAAGCTTTCTTT.

CDR3 in amino acids: CSAGGQAGTGELFF. CDR3 nucleotides: TGCAGCGCGGGGGGACAGGCTGGCACCGGGGAGCTGTTTTTT. The gene calls are TRBV29-1 and TRBJ2-2; D is possibly TRBD1 (8 bases). This CDR3 has 14 amino acids. V was shortened by 7 bases and J by 4 bases, with 16 bases between the two germline ends. Germline loops: CDR1 SQVTM, CDR2 ANQGSEA.

The chain employs TRBV7-9 and TRBJ1-5; D is perhaps TRBD1 (5 bases). In germline, CDR1 is SEHNR, CDR2 FQNEAQ (reference sequence). The CDR3 runs 14 residues. The V end was cut by 2 bases, the J end by 5 bases, with 10 bases between. The CDR3 loop reads CASSLKGEDQPQHF. The CDR3 DNA sequence: TGTGCCAGCAGCTTAAAAGGGGAAGATCAGCCCCAGCATTTT.

The J gene is TRBJ2-5, the V gene TRBV3-1 (or the pseudogene TRBV3-2), with 8 bases lining up with TRBD1. CDR3 length: 15 residues. The trim removed 1 base at V and 4 bases at J, leaving 5 bases unmatched. CDR1 and CDR2 (germline): LGHDT, YNNKEL (reference sequence). The CDR3 coding sequence is TGTGCCAGCAGCCAAGGTCCTACAGGGGGAGAGACCCAGTACTTC. Residues: CASSQGPTGGETQYF.

In its sample, this clone was seen a few times. The chain joins TRBV2 to TRBJ2-1; no firm D call. The CDR3 contains 12 residues. Trimming removed 3 bases from V and 7 bases from J, with 7 bases in between. Germline lookup yields CDR1 SNHLY and CDR2 FYNNEI. CDR3 sequence (DNA): TGTGCCAGCAGTGAGAGAGATAATGAGCAGTTCTTC. Its translation is CASSERDNEQFF.

The V call is TRBV28, the J call TRBJ2-1; perhaps TRBD1 as D (6 bases). The CDR3 is made up of 12 amino acids. CDR1 is MDHEN and CDR2 is SYDVKM in the germline V gene. V lost 6 bases to trimming and J lost 6 bases, with 9 bases between them. This CDR3 is CASRRTANEQFF. The CDR3 coding sequence is TGTGCCAGCAGACGGACAGCCAATGAGCAGTTCTTC.

This chain connects TRBV28 to TRBJ2-5, with D tentatively TRBD1 or TRBD2 (5 bases each). The germline V gene has CDR1 MDHEN and CDR2 SYDVKM. The CDR3 is made up of 14 amino acids. V lost 6 bases and J 4 bases, leaving 15 bases between the germline ends. The CDR3 sequence is CASRGDGSGETQYF. CDR3 in DNA: TGTGCCAGCAGGGGGGACGGCTCCGGAGAGACCCAGTACTTC.

The count of this clone is one. V usage is TRBV5-1 and J usage is TRBJ1-2; tentative D call: TRBD1 (6 bases). Trimming took 4 bases from V and 2 from J, leaving 15 bases between them. Germline-derived CDR1 and CDR2 are SGHRS and YFSETQ. The CDR3 runs 15 residues. The CDR3 DNA follows: TGCGCCAGCAGCGCCTCCGGGACACAGAACTATGGCTACACCTTC. Its protein product is CASSASGTQNYGYTF.

The V gene is TRBV7-2, the J gene TRBJ2-2, with D unresolved. The CDR3 is made up of 15 amino acids. V lost 3 bases, J lost 0 bases, and 8 bases lay in between. CDR1 is SGHTA and CDR2 is FQGNSA in the germline V gene. The CDR3 loop reads CASSFSQANTGELFF. The CDR3 DNA sequence: TGTGCCAGCAGCTTCTCGCAGGCGAACACCGGGGAGCTGTTTTTT. The variable domain in full, with the rest retrieved from reference TRBV7-2 and TRBJ2-2, is GAGVSQSPSNKVTEKGKDVELRCDPISGHTALYWYRQSLGQGLEFLIYFQGNSAPDKSGLPSDRFSAERTGGSVSTLTIQRTQQEDSAVYLCASSFSQANTGELFFGEGSRLTVL.

The J gene is TRBJ1-5, the V gene TRBV5-6, with 8 bases that match TRBD1. Germline CDR1 SGHDT, CDR2 YYEEEE. This CDR3 has 15 amino acids. The ends lost 4 bases at V and 7 bases at J; junction bases unmatched: 10. CDR3 in DNA: TGTGCCAGCAGCAGCACAGGGGGTATGGAACAGCCCCAGCATTTT. Protein sequence: CASSSTGGMEQPQHF.

This chain uses TRBV11-2 with TRBJ1-5; 8 nucleotides align to TRBD1. This CDR3 has 16 residues. From germline, CDR1 is SGHAT and CDR2 FQNNGV. V lost 7 bases, J lost 3 bases, and 11 bases stayed unmatched. The CDR3 sequence is CASTLRAGGSNQPQHF. CDR3 DNA sequence: TGTGCCAGCACCCTAAGGGCAGGGGGCTCCAATCAGCCCCAGCATTTT.

V and J are TRBV10-2 and TRBJ2-3; 9 bases agree with TRBD2. Trimming cost V 3 bases and J 2 bases; bases outside gene matches: 6. CDR1 and CDR2 (germline): WSHSY, SAAADI. The CDR3 loop spans 16 amino acids. CDR3 in amino acids: CASSEFSGGLTDTQYF. The DNA of the CDR3 is TGCGCCAGCAGTGAATTTAGCGGGGGCCTCACAGATACGCAGTATTTT.

The genes are TRBV7-2 and TRBJ2-7; D ambiguous. Germline CDR1 is SGHTA and CDR2 is FQGNSA. V lost 0 bases, J lost 6 bases, and 9 bases lay in between. The CDR3 covers 13 residues. The DNA of the CDR3 is TGTGCCAGCAGCTTAGCGCTGGGCGGCGAGCAGTACTTC. It yields the protein CASSLALGGEQYF.

The chain carries TRBV2 and TRBJ2-3, with D uncertain. The CDR3 sequence is 15 residues long. V was clipped by 7 bases and J by 4 bases, with 18 bases between them. Germline assignment: CDR1 SNHLY and CDR2 FYNNEI. The CDR3 loop reads CASTKGRFEADTQYF. For the CDR3, the DNA is TGTGCCAGCACGAAGGGAAGGTTTGAGGCAGATACGCAGTATTTT.

Written as DNA, the CDR3 is TGTGCCAGTAGTATCGCAGGACACAACTACGAGCAGTACTTC. Protein sequence: CASSIAGHNYEQYF. This sequence joins TRBV19 and TRBJ2-7; perhaps TRBD1 as D (5 bases). This CDR3 comprises 14 residues. V was clipped by 3 bases and J by 3 bases, with 12 bases between them. Germline V lookup: CDR1 LNHDA, CDR2 SQIVND (reference sequence).

The rearrangement links TRBV7-6 to TRBJ1-1; D call uncertain. V was trimmed by 5 bases and J by 1 base, leaving 11 bases between them. The CDR3 is 14 amino acids. Germline-derived CDR1 and CDR2 are SGHVS and FNYEAQ. DNA of the CDR3: TGTGCCAGCAGCCCCCGGACGGGGAACACTGAAGCTTTCTTT. It is translated as CASSPRTGNTEAFF.

The genes are TRBV21-1 and TRBJ1-5; no check of the table's D call, TRBD1, against the DNA was made. TRBV21-1 is listed as a pseudogene. This CDR3 contains 19 residues. The DNA of the CDR3 is TGTGCCAGCGGTCTGAGTGGGGTACAAGGACATCTCAAGAATCAGCCCCAGCATTTT. Encoded protein: CASGLSGVQGHLKNQPQHF.

The sample holds a few counts of this clone. At one end the junction does not follow the germline gene, possibly because of a read error. The chain uses TRBV28 and TRBJ2-7; D may be TRBD2 (5 bases). Germline loops: CDR1 MDHEN, CDR2 SYDVKM. The CDR3 totals 11 residues. The chain's CDR3 is CASSDRVGWTF. The CDR3 region has the DNA TGTGCCAGCAGTGATAGAGTAGGGTGGACTTTC.

The V gene is TRBV9, the J gene TRBJ1-4; D is undetermined. This CDR3 spans 15 amino acids. Germline V lookup: CDR1 SGDLS, CDR2 YYNGEE. The germline V and J ends were trimmed by 3 bases and 8 bases, with 17 bases remaining between them. As DNA, the CDR3 is TGTGCCAGCAGCGCCGGACCGGATCTAGGGGAAAAACTGTTTTTT. This sequence encodes CASSAGPDLGEKLFF.

The genes are TRBV7-9 and TRBJ2-7; 7 nucleotides match TRBD1. V trimming: 1 base; J trimming: 4 bases; junction bases outside the gene matches: 4. Germline loops: CDR1 SEHNR, CDR2 FQNEAQ (reference sequence). This CDR3 region has 14 residues. As DNA, the CDR3 is TGTGCCAGCAGCTTAGGACAGGGAATTTACGAGCAGTACTTC. It encodes CASSLGQGIYEQYF. Full variable domain (outside the CDR3, taken from reference TRBV7-9 and TRBJ2-7): DTGVSQNPRHKITKRGQNVTFRCDPISEHNRLYWYRQTLGQGPEFLTYFQNEAQLEKSRLLSDRFSAERPKGSFSTLEIQRTEQGDSAMYLCASSLGQGIYEQYFGPGTRLTVT.

The chain employs TRBV5-6 and TRBJ1-6, with TRBD1 identical over 11 bases. The CDR3 has 16 amino acids. CDR1 is SGHDT, CDR2 YYEEEE, per germline. J gave up 6 bases and V 5 bases, and 7 bases lay outside the gene matches. In nucleotides, the CDR3 is TGTGCCAGCAGATCCGGGACAGGGGGTTTTAATTCACCCCTCCACTTT. It yields the protein CASRSGTGGFNSPLHF.

This sequence joins TRBV29-1 and TRBJ1-2; maybe TRBD1 (6 bases). The CDR3 runs 12 residues. V was shortened by 6 bases and J by 4 bases, with 12 bases between the two germline ends. Germline CDR1 and CDR2: SQVTM and ANQGSEA. The chain's CDR3 is CSVEQGAYGYTF. The CDR3 DNA is TGCAGCGTCGAACAGGGTGCCTATGGCTACACCTTC.